This T cell receptor beta chain was identified during a study of T cell responses to AZD1222 COVID-19 vaccine. Study-wide points: Nearly half of the spike-specific TCRs reportedly recognize variant regions that carry no mutations. After the peak T cell response, and only then, were repertoires sampled.

V lost 0 bases, J lost 7 bases, and 11 bases stayed unmatched. The germline V gene encodes CDR1 SGHRS and CDR2 YFSETQ. This CDR3 spans 17 amino acids. The protocol was immunoSEQ multiplex PCR, while the TCRdb copy is restricted to in-frame clones and leaves out a portion. The data hold about 76,000 clones, with around 87% observed a single time. This clone was seen a few times. Its antigen is unknown. Source: peripheral blood, taken on day 0 of MenACWY control vaccination. The genes are TRBV5-1 and TRBJ2-1; 9 bases line up with TRBD2. The sequence came from an adult in good health. CDR3 in amino acids: CASSLELGREGRNEQFF. The DNA of the CDR3 is TGCGCCAGCAGCTTGGAGTTGGGGCGGGAGGGCCGTAATGAGCAGTTCTTC.